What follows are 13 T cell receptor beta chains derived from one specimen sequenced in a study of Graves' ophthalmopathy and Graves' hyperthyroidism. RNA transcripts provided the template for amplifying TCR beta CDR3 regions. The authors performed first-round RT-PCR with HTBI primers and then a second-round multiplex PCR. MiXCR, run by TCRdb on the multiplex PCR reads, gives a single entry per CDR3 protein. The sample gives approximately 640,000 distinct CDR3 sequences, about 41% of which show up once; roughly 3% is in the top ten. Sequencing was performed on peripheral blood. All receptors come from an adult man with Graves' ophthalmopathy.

The CDR3 here is CASSGGGVYYEQYF. In DNA form, the CDR3 reads TGCGCCAGCAGCGGGGGCGGGGTGTACTACGAGCAGTACTTC. The chain combines TRBV4-1 with TRBJ2-7; TRBD1 or TRBD2 may be the D gene (6 bases each). Germline V gives CDR1 MGHRA, CDR2 YSYEKL. The CDR3 has 14 amino acids. V was trimmed by 5 bases and J by 3 bases, leaving 14 bases between them.

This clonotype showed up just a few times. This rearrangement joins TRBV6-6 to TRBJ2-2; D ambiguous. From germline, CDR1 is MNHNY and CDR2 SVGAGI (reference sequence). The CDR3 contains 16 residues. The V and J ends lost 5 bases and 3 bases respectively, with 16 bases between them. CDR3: CASSEAWTGDTGELFF. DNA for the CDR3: TGTGCCAGCAGTGAAGCCTGGACGGGTGACACCGGGGAGCTGTTTTTT.

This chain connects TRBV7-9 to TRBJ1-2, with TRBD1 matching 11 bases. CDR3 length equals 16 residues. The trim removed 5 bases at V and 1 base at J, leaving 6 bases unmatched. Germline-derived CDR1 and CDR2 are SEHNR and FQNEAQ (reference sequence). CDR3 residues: CASSRPGQGGNYGYTF. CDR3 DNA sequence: TGTGCCAGCAGCCGGCCGGGACAGGGGGGTAACTATGGCTACACCTTC. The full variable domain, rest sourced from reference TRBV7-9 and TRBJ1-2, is DTGVSQNPRHKITKRGQNVTFRCDPISEHNRLYWYRQTLGQGPEFLTYFQNEAQLEKSRLLSDRFSAERPKGSFSTLEIQRTEQGDSAMYLCASSRPGQGGNYGYTFGSGTRLTVV.

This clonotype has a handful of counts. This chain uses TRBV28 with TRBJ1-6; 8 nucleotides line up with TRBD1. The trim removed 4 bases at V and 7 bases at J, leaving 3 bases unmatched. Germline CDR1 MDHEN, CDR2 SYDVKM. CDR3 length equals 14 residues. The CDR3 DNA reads TGTGCCAGCAGTTACAGGGGGGGGAATTCACCCCTCCACTTT. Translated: CASSYRGGNSPLHF.

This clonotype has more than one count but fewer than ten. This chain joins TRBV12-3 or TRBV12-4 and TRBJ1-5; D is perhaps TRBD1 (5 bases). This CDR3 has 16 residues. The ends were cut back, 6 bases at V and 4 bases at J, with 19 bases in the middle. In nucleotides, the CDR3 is TGTGCCAGCAGCAAAGAGGGCGGGACGCCTAATCAGCCCCAGCATTTT. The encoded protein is CASSKEGGTPNQPQHF.

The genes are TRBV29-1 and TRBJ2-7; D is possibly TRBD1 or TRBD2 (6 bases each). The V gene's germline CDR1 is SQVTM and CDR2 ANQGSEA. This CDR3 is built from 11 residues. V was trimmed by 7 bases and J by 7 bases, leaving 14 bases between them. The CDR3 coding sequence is TGCAGCGCCGCCCGGGGGCAAGAGCAGTACTTC. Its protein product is CSAARGQEQYF.

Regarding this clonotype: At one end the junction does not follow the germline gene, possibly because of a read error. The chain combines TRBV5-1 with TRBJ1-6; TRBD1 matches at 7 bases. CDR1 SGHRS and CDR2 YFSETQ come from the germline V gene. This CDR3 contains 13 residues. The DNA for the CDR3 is TGCGCCTGCAGCTTGACAGGGAATTCACCCCTCCACTTT. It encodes CACSLTGNSPLHF.

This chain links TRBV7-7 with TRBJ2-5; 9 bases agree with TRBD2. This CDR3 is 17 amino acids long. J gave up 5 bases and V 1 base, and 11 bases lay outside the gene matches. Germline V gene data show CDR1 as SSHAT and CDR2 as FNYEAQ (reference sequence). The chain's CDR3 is CASSLGVAGAQGETQYF. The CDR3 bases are TGTGCCAGCAGCTTAGGGGTAGCGGGAGCCCAGGGGGAGACCCAGTACTTC.

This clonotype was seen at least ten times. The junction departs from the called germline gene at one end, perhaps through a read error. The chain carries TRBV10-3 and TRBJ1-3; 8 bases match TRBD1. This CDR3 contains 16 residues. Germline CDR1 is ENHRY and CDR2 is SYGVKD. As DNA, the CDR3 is TGTGCCAGCAGTTCACCGACAGGGGACCTGGGAAACACCATATATTTT. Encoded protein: CASSSPTGDLGNTIYF.

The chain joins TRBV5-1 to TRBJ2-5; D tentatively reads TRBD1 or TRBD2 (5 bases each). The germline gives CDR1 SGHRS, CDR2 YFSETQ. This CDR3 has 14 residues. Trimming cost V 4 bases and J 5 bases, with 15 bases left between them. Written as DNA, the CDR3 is TGCGCCAGCAGCCAGGGACGGGGTGGGGAGACCCAGTACTTC. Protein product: CASSQGRGGETQYF.

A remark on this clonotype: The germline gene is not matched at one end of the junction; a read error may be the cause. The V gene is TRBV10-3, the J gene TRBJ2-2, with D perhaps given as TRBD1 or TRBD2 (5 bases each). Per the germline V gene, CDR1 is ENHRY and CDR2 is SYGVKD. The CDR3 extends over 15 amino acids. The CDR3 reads CAISRDRSNTGELSW. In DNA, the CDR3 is TGTGCCATCAGCAGGGACCGATCGAACACCGGGGAGCTGTCTTGG.

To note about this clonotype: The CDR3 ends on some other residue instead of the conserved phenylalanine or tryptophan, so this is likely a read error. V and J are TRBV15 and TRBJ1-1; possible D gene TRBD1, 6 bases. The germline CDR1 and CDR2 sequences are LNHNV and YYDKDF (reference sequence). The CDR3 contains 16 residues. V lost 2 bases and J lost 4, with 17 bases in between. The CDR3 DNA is TGTGCCACCAGCAGATCATCCAGGGGCGGTGTCACTGAAGCTTTCTAT. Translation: CATSRSSRGGVTEAFY.

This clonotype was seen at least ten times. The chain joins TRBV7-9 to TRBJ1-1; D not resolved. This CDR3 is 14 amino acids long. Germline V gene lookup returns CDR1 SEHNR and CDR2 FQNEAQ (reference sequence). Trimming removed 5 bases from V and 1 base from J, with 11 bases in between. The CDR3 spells CASSPEAKNTEAFF. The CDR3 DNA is TGTGCCAGCAGCCCCGAGGCGAAGAACACTGAAGCTTTCTTT.